This TCR beta chain derives from a study of spatial heterogeneity in lung cancer. The CDR3 consists of 16 residues. V lost 0 bases, J lost 6 bases, and 15 bases lay in between. The germline V gene encodes CDR1 SGDLS and CDR2 YYNGEE. The time point here: sample taken at primary tumor resection. Study-wide points: Tracking of tumor mutation counts was seen in expanded intratumoral alpha and beta TCR counts.

A unique molecular identifier was carried by every single TCR cDNA molecule. Each CDR3 protein gets one entry after TCRdb re-called the 5' RACE reads with MiXCR. The sample lists 9,000 to 13,000 distinct CDR3 sequences; 10% to 15% were seen once. This clonotype was detected many times. Its antigen is not identified. In a library made to pick up alpha chains, this beta chain is a stray read with a size that means little. The sequence was collected from a male donor with early-stage non-small cell lung cancer. V gene TRBV9 combines with J gene TRBJ2-2; D remains ambiguous. The sequencing here drew on lung tumor tissue, taken at surgery. The CDR3 DNA sequence: TGTGCCAGCAGCGTAGGGGTGAATATGGTATCCGGGGAGCTGTTTTTT. Protein: CASSVGVNMVSGELFF.